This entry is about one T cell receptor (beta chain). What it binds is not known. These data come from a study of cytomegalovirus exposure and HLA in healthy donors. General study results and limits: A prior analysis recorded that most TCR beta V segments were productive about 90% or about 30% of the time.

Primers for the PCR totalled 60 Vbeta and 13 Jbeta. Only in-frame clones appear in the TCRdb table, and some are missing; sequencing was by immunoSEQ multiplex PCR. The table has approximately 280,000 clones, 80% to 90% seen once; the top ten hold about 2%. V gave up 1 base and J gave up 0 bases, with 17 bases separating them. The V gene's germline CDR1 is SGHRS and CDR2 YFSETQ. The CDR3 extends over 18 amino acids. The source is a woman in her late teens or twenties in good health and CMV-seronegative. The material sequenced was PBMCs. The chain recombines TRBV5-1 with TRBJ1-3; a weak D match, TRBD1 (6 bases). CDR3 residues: CASSLSHRALSSGNTIYF. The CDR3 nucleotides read TGCGCCAGCAGCTTGTCTCACAGGGCATTGAGCTCTGGAAACACCATATATTTT.